These 11 T cell receptor beta chains originate from one sample sequenced in a study of spatial heterogeneity in lung cancer. Each CDR3 protein gets one entry after TCRdb re-called the 5' RACE reads with MiXCR. This sample carries about 16,000 distinct CDR3 sequences, approximately 7% of them seen once, and the ten largest clones take 8% to 9%. Study-level findings and limits: The number of expanded tumor alpha and beta chains correlated with mutation number.

Stated time point: sample taken at primary tumor resection. Their target antigens are unknown. This specimen consisted of lung tumor tissue, obtained at surgery. The origin of the receptors is a male donor with early-stage non-small cell lung cancer.

This clonotype has just a few counts. The chain employs TRBV7-6 and TRBJ2-7; 7 bases are shared with TRBD2. The V segment lost 7 bases and the J segment 7 bases; nucleotides outside the gene matches: 13. The CDR3 contains 14 residues. Germline V lookup: CDR1 SGHVS, CDR2 FNYEAQ. Here the CDR3 reads CASTRTGGDGEQYV. The CDR3 DNA reads TGTGCCAGCACCAGGACGGGGGGAGATGGAGAGCAGTACGTC.

This clonotype has at least ten counts. A much larger clonotype is one base distant, so this may be a read error. The genes are TRBV3-1 and TRBJ1-1, with TRBD1 as a possible D gene (6 bases). Germline V gene lookup returns CDR1 LGHDT and CDR2 YNNKEL (reference sequence). V lost 3 bases and J lost 1, with 21 bases in between. The CDR3 covers 18 residues. This CDR3 is CASSHSQGGGIRNTEAFF. CDR3 nucleotides: TGTGCCAGCAGCCATTCTCAAGGGGGGGGGATCAGGAACACTGAAGCTTTCTTT.

This clonotype was counted only a few times. This sequence joins TRBV2 and TRBJ2-1; 12 bases agree with TRBD2. V dropped 7 bases and J dropped 6; count of bases not matched to a gene: 7. The germline CDR1 and CDR2 sequences are SNHLY and FYNNEI. This CDR3 has 15 amino acids. The CDR3 nucleotides are TGTGCCAGCACCCTCCAGGGACTAGCGGGCAATGAGCAGTTCTTC. This encodes CASTLQGLAGNEQFF. The full variable domain, in which reference TRBV2 and TRBJ2-1 provide the parts outside the CDR3, is EPEVTQTPSHQVTQMGQEVILRCVPISNHLYFYWYRQILGQKVEFLVSFYNNEISEKSEIFDDQFSVERPDGSNFTLKIRSTKLEDSAMYFCASTLQGLAGNEQFFGPGTRLTVL.

This clonotype was detected many times. This rearrangement joins TRBV20-1 to TRBJ2-3, with 8 bases fitting TRBD1. Losses at the gene ends were 6 bases for V and 2 bases for J; bases not matched to a gene: 4. The CDR3 sequence is 13 residues long. Germline V gives CDR1 DFQATT, CDR2 SNEGSKA (reference sequence). The CDR3 sequence: CSATDRATDTQYF. In DNA, the CDR3 is TGCAGTGCCACGGACAGGGCCACAGATACGCAGTATTTT.

The table lists this clonotype with many counts. This rearrangement joins TRBV7-9 to TRBJ1-1; D is unresolved. This CDR3 is built from 14 residues. Germline lookup yields CDR1 SEHNR and CDR2 FQNEAQ (reference sequence). The ends were cut back, 5 bases at V and 1 base at J, with 11 bases in the middle. The chain's CDR3 is CASSTLTGNTEAFF. As DNA, the CDR3 is TGTGCCAGCAGCACACTTACTGGGAACACTGAAGCTTTCTTT.

Many counts were recorded for this clonotype. J is TRBJ1-5 and V is TRBV6-5; D ambiguous. CDR1 is MNHEY and CDR2 is SVGAGI in the germline V gene. CDR3 length equals 14 residues. Trimming removed 5 bases at V and 3 bases at J, with 11 bases between. The CDR3 DNA sequence: TGTGCCAGCAGTGGAGGGAGGGACAATCAGCCCCAGCATTTT. The encoded protein is CASSGGRDNQPQHF.

The chain links TRBV6-1 to TRBJ1-1; a possible D gene is TRBD1 (5 bases). Trimming shortened V by 4 bases and J by 4 bases, and 7 bases separated the two germline ends. CDR1 MNHNS and CDR2 SASEGT come from the germline V gene. The CDR3 covers 12 residues. The CDR3 sequence: CASSAGPTEAFF. The CDR3 DNA reads TGTGCCAGCAGTGCAGGGCCCACTGAAGCTTTCTTT.

This clonotype showed up many times. The chain has TRBV5-1 and TRBJ1-4; 8 bases fit TRBD1. In germline, CDR1 is SGHRS, CDR2 YFSETQ. The CDR3 covers 15 residues. The junction had 5 bases not matched to a gene; V was cut back by 0 bases and J by 7 bases. The CDR3 region is CASSLVGTGSEKLFF. CDR3 in DNA: TGCGCCAGCAGCTTGGTCGGGACAGGTAGTGAAAAACTGTTTTTT.

This clonotype was seen a few times. This rearrangement joins TRBV6-1 to TRBJ2-5, with 7 positions matching TRBD1. The CDR3 totals 12 residues. V lost 8 bases and J lost 6; bases outside the gene matches: 6. The V gene's germline CDR1 is MNHNS and CDR2 SASEGT. The chain's CDR3 is CASRETGQTQYF. CDR3 bases: TGTGCCAGCCGAGAGACAGGGCAGACCCAGTACTTC.

There are a few counts of this clonotype. The rearrangement uses TRBV19 and TRBJ2-5; 8 bases are shared with TRBD1. Germline V CDR1 and CDR2: LNHDA, SQIVND (reference sequence). The CDR3 loop spans 14 amino acids. The junction had 7 bases not matched to a gene; V was cut back by 6 bases and J by 4 bases. In DNA form, the CDR3 reads TGTGCCAGTAGCCGACAGGGGATTGGAGAGACCCAGTACTTC. It encodes CASSRQGIGETQYF.

The chain couples TRBV7-9 to TRBJ2-7; D may match TRBD1 or TRBD2 (6 bases each). Germline V CDR1 and CDR2: SEHNR, FQNEAQ (reference sequence). V was cut by 1 base and J by 2 bases, with 12 bases left in between. The CDR3 totals 15 residues. The CDR3 sequence is CASSLGGASTYEQYF. The CDR3 DNA follows: TGTGCCAGCAGCTTAGGGGGGGCATCCACCTACGAGCAGTACTTC.